The text below deals with one T cell receptor beta chain. Here immunoSEQ multiplex PCR was the method, and the copy in TCRdb shows in-frame clones only, minus some. The sample consists of under 60,000 clones, 92% of them appearing once. This record comes from a study of T cell changes during pregnancy in multiple sclerosis. Trimming removed 4 bases from V and 7 bases from J, with 11 bases in between. CDR3 length: 12 residues. Germline CDR1 is MDHEN and CDR2 is SYDVKM. The chain carries TRBV28 and TRBJ2-7, with D unresolved. The sequenced sample was CD4+ T cells from peripheral blood mononuclear cells, obtained after pregnancy. This TCR was sampled from a female donor with multiple sclerosis, enrolled in a pregnancy study. The DNA of the CDR3 is TGTGCCAGCAGTTGGCCGGGTGGTGAGCAGTACTTC. Amino acids: CASSWPGGEQYF.